This TCR beta chain was sequenced for a study of T cells and Merkel cell carcinoma outcomes (dated by TCRdb to the early 2020s). Background for the entire study: The study examined the tumor T-cell repertoire together with T-cell density as predictors of clinical outcome in patients with Merkel cell carcinoma.

Library preparation used the immunoSEQ multiplex PCR assay. The clones in this table, taken by TCRdb from immuneACCESS, are in-frame only. Not every clone is retained; where verified, under half of the shortfall comes from an unresolved V gene, and the cause of the rest is unknown. This sample holds roughly 13,000 clones; more than 90% were observed only once. 1.5% to 2% of the sample belongs to the ten largest clones. Samples came from patients with Merkel cell carcinoma. As regards this clone: It lacks a known antigen. The record has no base qualities; no much larger clone is one base away.

The study at large found these results: T-cell repertoire features combined with T-cell density were reported to predict clinical outcomes in Merkel cell carcinoma patients.

Its CDR3 holds 15 amino acids, cysteine through phenylalanine. The read is trimmed to its CDR3 DNA, 45 bases read in frame from base 1. V and J lose 2 bases and 5 bases, and a span of 15 bases separates them. As encoded in the germline V gene, CDR1 is MNHNS while CDR2 is SASEGT. The sequence is built from TRBV6-1 and TRBJ1-2; the D gene cannot be named for sure. This clonotype was obtained from a human donor with Merkel cell carcinoma. The source material was tumor tissue from Merkel cell carcinoma. The nucleotide sequence reads TGTGCCAGCAGTGAACCATCAAATCGAGCTTATGGCTACACCTTC. The encoded protein is CASSEPSNRAYGYTF.